This record covers a single T cell receptor (beta chain). This record belongs to a study of blood T cell repertoires in COVID-19. In the study overall: The analysed material was cDNA or gDNA that came from T cells, B-cell-depleted T cells, or PBMCs.

In the original workflow: By means of reference gene primer amplification, nucleated cell counts were estimated. Clones were sequenced by immunoSEQ multiplex PCR, and TCRdb holds only the in-frame ones, with some missing. V and J calls and clone size are those listed in that table; D and trimming were worked out from the DNA. This table has around 80,000 clones, roughly 77% appearing once. This CDR3 is 16 amino acids long. Germline-derived CDR1 and CDR2 are SGDLS and YYNGEE. V gave up 0 bases and J gave up 12 bases; unmatched junction bases: 12. This chain uses TRBV9 with TRBJ2-1; 10 bases align to TRBD2. Sequenced sample: peripheral blood. The receptor's source is a man in his forties or fifties with active or convalescent COVID-19. The DNA for the CDR3 is TGTGCCAGCAGCGTAGTCCCAGCGGGGGGGCGGATGGCGCAGTTCTTC. The encoded protein is CASSVVPAGGRMAQFF.